The clone carrying this TCR beta chain was counted many times. Under the authors' procedure: Filtering differed since immunoSEQ provided only junctions, with no quality scores. Generated by immunoSEQ multiplex PCR, the TCRdb table keeps only in-frame clones and is missing some. The DNA was the basis for D and trimming; V, J and clone size are from that table. The sample has about 480,000 clones; 79% are singletons. Researchers drew on roughly 82 million PBMCs for genomic DNA from unsorted samples. This sample was taken from a study of shared clonotypes between healthy human individuals. Germline assignment: CDR1 SGHDT and CDR2 YYEEEE. There are 13 residues in the CDR3. With 7 bases removed from V and 9 bases from J, the gap between germline ends came to 19 bases.

The source material was PBMCs. The rearrangement joins TRBV5-6 to TRBJ1-2; no firm D call. The sequence was collected from a woman aged 40 to 55 in good health. Some clones in this sample may be carry-over from other donors' samples. The CDR3, as DNA: TGTGCCAGCGAAAACCCAGGCGAGTTGCGCTACACCTTC. Translating it yields CASENPGELRYTF.